This T cell receptor beta chain was recovered during a study of beta chain features in type 1 diabetes. Study outcomes and limitations: Junctions at VDJ sites from type 1 diabetes patients had fewer insertions and more deletions. Relative to healthy donors, patients appeared to have naive, central memory and Treg TCRB repertoires that were more similar.

Since all of the isolated RNA was reverse transcribed, expressed TCRB transcripts were what got sequenced. Read counts averaged about 3.57 million for samples of naive, central memory and regulatory T cells. The table came from immunoSEQ multiplex PCR; TCRdb's copy has only in-frame clones and leaves some out. The repertoire holds about 470,000 clones, with approximately 31% as singletons. In regard to this clone: What it binds is not known.

Trimming pared 0 bases from V and 4 bases from J, leaving 6 bases between. The CDR3 contains 12 residues. CDR1 is GTSNPN, CDR2 SVGIG, per germline (reference sequence). V usage is TRBV30 and J usage is TRBJ1-2; no clear D gene. Sequencing was carried out using naive CD4+ T cells from blood. The source is a man in his late teens or twenties in good health. DNA of the CDR3: TGTGCCTGGAGTGTAACACCCTATGGCTACACCTTC. Its protein product is CAWSVTPYGYTF. The complete variable domain, with remaining parts taken from reference TRBV30 and TRBJ1-2, reads SQTIHQWPATLVQPVGSPLSLECTVEGTSNPNLYWYRQAAGRGLQLLFYSVGIGQISSEVPQNLSASRPQDRQFILSSKKLLLSDSGFYLCAWSVTPYGYTFGSGTRLTVV.